A single sample gave rise to the 17 T cell receptor beta chains below, sequenced in a study of response to subunit inactivated influenza vaccine. TCRdb passed the RT-PCR reads through MiXCR, listing each CDR3 protein once. The table shows just over 300,000 distinct CDR3 sequences, with approximately 20% occurring only once. The sample consisted of PBMCs from blood, taken about 20 months after vaccination. All receptors come from a man aged 45 to 75 who received an inactivated influenza vaccine.

This clonotype has more than one count but fewer than ten. The chain is built from TRBV12-3 or TRBV12-4 and TRBJ2-2; D remains unclear. Trimming shortened V by 6 bases and J by 0 bases, and 5 bases separated the two germline ends. CDR3 size: 13 residues. The CDR3 DNA reads as TGTGCCAGCAGCCCGCCGAACACCGGGGAGCTGTTTTTT. Its translation: CASSPPNTGELFF.

The chain joins TRBV5-1 to TRBJ2-3; a weak D match, TRBD2 (7 bases). The length of the CDR3 is 16 residues. From germline, CDR1 is SGHRS and CDR2 YFSETQ. V was trimmed by 4 bases and J by 4 bases, leaving 19 bases between them. The CDR3 DNA follows: TGCGCCAGCAGCCCACGGTCCCGGGGGGCAGCAGATACGCAGTATTTT. Translating it yields CASSPRSRGAADTQYF.

V is TRBV29-1 and J is TRBJ2-7; D is possibly TRBD2 (6 bases). The CDR3 totals 14 residues. CDR1 and CDR2 (germline): SQVTM, ANQGSEA. Deletions cut 7 bases from V and 2 bases from J, with 18 bases between. The CDR3 coding sequence is TGCAGCGCCGCACTTGCGGGACGGACCTACGAGCAGTACTTC. It is translated as CSAALAGRTYEQYF.

This clonotype was detected only a few times. The J gene is TRBJ2-2, the V gene TRBV25-1, with a tentative D call TRBD1 (6 bases). CDR1 and CDR2 from the germline V gene are MGHDK and SYGVNS. V lost 7 bases and J 8 bases, leaving 14 bases between the germline ends. CDR3 length: 13 residues. The CDR3: CASTGRGVGELFF. Here the CDR3 DNA reads TGTGCCAGCACCGGCAGGGGAGTTGGGGAGCTGTTTTTT.

This clonotype came up many times. The V gene is TRBV7-2, the J gene TRBJ1-1; D may be TRBD1 (6 bases). The ends were cut back, 5 bases at V and 3 bases at J, with 13 bases in the middle. In germline, CDR1 is SGHTA, CDR2 FQGNSA. The CDR3 has 14 residues. The CDR3 DNA reads TGTGCCAGCAGCCTAGAGGGACAAGACACTGAAGCTTTCTTT. This sequence encodes CASSLEGQDTEAFF.

This clonotype was observed once. The chain joins TRBV7-6 to TRBJ1-5; a weak D match, TRBD1 (6 bases). Between the trimmed V and J ends, which lost 5 bases and 6 bases, there was a span of 11 bases. This CDR3 comprises 13 residues. Germline lookup yields CDR1 SGHVS and CDR2 FNYEAQ. The CDR3 loop is CASSPIQGQPQHF. For the CDR3, the DNA is TGTGCCAGCAGCCCCATACAGGGTCAGCCCCAGCATTTT.

This clonotype was detected many times. V gene TRBV7-8 combines with J gene TRBJ1-5; D ambiguous. V lost 1 base and J 5 bases, leaving 6 bases between the germline ends. The CDR3 is made up of 13 amino acids. Germline CDR1 and CDR2: SGHVS and FQNEAQ. The CDR3 DNA reads TGTGCCAGCAGCTTAGTTGTCGATCAGCCCCAGCATTTT. Its translation is CASSLVVDQPQHF.

The chain employs TRBV29-1 and TRBJ2-1, with unresolved D. CDR3 length: 12 amino acids. The V gene lost 2 bases and the J gene lost 9 bases, with 11 bases spanning the gap. Germline values: CDR1 SQVTM, CDR2 ANQGSEA. The CDR3 loop reads CSVERYTAEQFF. In nucleotides, the CDR3 is TGCAGCGTTGAAAGGTATACGGCTGAGCAGTTCTTC.

In this sample, this clonotype turned up a few times. This chain connects TRBV5-1 to TRBJ2-3; D perhaps matches TRBD2 (6 bases). The V gene lost 0 bases and the J gene lost 0 bases, with 14 bases spanning the gap. The CDR3 spans 17 residues. Germline V CDR1 and CDR2: SGHRS, YFSETQ. The CDR3 here is CASSLGTSKLSTDTQYF. The CDR3 region has the DNA TGCGCCAGCAGCTTGGGAACTAGCAAATTGAGCACAGATACGCAGTATTTT.

The rearrangement joins TRBV29-1 to TRBJ2-1; D is ambiguous. Trimming stripped 5 bases from V and 6 bases from J, with 8 bases between. The CDR3 has 11 amino acids. CDR1 and CDR2 from the germline V gene are SQVTM and ANQGSEA. The CDR3 is CSVFGPNEQFF. Written as DNA, the CDR3 is TGCAGCGTTTTCGGGCCCAATGAGCAGTTCTTC.

The J gene is TRBJ1-5, the V gene TRBV4-3; D is perhaps TRBD1 (5 bases). The germline V and J ends were trimmed by 0 bases and 5 bases, with 8 bases remaining between them. CDR3 length equals 14 residues. The germline V gene has CDR1 LGHNA and CDR2 YSLEER. This CDR3 reads CASSQDPRDQPQHF. The CDR3 bases are TGCGCCAGCAGCCAAGATCCCAGGGATCAGCCCCAGCATTTT.

The chain links TRBV20-1 to TRBJ1-6, with TRBD1 as a possible D gene (5 bases). The CDR3 is 15 amino acids. CDR1 is DFQATT and CDR2 is SNEGSKA in the germline V gene (reference sequence). V dropped 1 base and J dropped 4 bases, with 11 bases sitting between them. The CDR3 sequence: CSARVSAGYNSPLHF. Here the CDR3 DNA reads TGCAGTGCTAGAGTTTCGGCAGGGTATAATTCACCCCTCCACTTT.

This clonotype was found a few times. The chain combines TRBV3-1 with TRBJ1-5; D uncertain. V was shortened by 2 bases and J by 7 bases, with 12 bases between the two germline ends. Per germline, CDR1 LGHDT and CDR2 YNNKEL (reference sequence). The CDR3 is 14 residues long. DNA for the CDR3: TGTGCCAGCAGCCAATCGGAGGGAAAACAGCCCCAGCATTTT. Protein product: CASSQSEGKQPQHF.

This clonotype was counted at least ten times. The chain carries TRBV6-1 and TRBJ2-1, with TRBD2 as a possible D gene (5 bases). This CDR3 is 13 amino acids long. CDR1 is MNHNS, CDR2 SASEGT, per germline. Trimming cost V 6 bases and J 4 bases, with 10 bases left between them. CDR3 DNA: TGTGCCAGCAGGTGGGGAGAATACAATGAGCAGTTCTTC. The encoded protein is CASRWGEYNEQFF.

This sequence joins TRBV7-9 and TRBJ2-1; TRBD2 aligns across 9 bases. The CDR3 extends over 16 amino acids. Germline V gene data show CDR1 as SEHNR and CDR2 as FQNEAQ (reference sequence). V gave up 5 bases and J gave up 0 bases; unmatched junction bases: 5. This chain's CDR3 is CASSPRGGSSYNEQFF. The CDR3 coding sequence is TGTGCCAGCAGCCCGCGGGGGGGAAGCTCCTACAATGAGCAGTTCTTC.

This chain uses TRBV12-3 or TRBV12-4 with TRBJ2-5, with 8 bases that match TRBD1. V shed 5 bases and J 0 bases; nucleotides not matched to a gene: 8. The CDR3 consists of 16 residues. The CDR3 is CASSRQGLKYQETQYF. The CDR3 DNA is TGTGCCAGCAGTAGACAGGGGCTTAAGTACCAAGAGACCCAGTACTTC.

This clonotype turned up a few times. V is TRBV29-1 and J is TRBJ1-1; D is uncertain. Trimming took off 4 bases at V and 6 bases at J, with 15 bases between the two ends. CDR3 size: 13 residues. From germline, CDR1 is SQVTM and CDR2 ANQGSEA. CDR3 DNA sequence: TGCAGCGTTGTGCTGTTTCTTACGGCTGAAGCTTTCTTT. Protein product: CSVVLFLTAEAFF.